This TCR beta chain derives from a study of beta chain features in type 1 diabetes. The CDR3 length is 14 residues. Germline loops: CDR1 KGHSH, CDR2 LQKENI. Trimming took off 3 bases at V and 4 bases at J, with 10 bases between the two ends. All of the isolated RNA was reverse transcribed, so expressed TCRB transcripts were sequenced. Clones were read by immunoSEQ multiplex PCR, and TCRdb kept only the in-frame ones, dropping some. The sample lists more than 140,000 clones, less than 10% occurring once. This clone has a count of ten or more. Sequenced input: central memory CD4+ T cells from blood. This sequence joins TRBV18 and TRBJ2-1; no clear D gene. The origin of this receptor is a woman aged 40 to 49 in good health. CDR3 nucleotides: TGTGCCAGCTCACCCGAATTGCTATACAATGAGCAGTTCTTC. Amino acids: CASSPELLYNEQFF.